This entry lists 11 T cell receptor beta chains sequenced from one sample in a study of T-cell memory formation after mild COVID-19 (dated by TCRdb to the early 2020s). Library prep was done by 5' RACE. Sequencing took place on an Illumina NovaSeq 6000. TCRdb itself trimmed the public reads at Q25 with fastp, ran MiXCR and retained productive beta chains. Entries that share a CDR3 protein sequence are merged under the most common genes and DNA. The sample table shows hundreds of thousands of distinct CDR3 sequences, and 15% to 20% are seen once. Approximately 23% of the sample is held by the ten biggest clonotypes. The sequenced sample consisted of PBMCs or a T cell subset sorted from them (not recorded which). The receptors were gathered from a man aged 18 to 35 who had mild COVID-19 (a few samples of this study predate the infection). The sample titles of this study are shuffled in the database, so cell type and time point are left out; the donor was told from shared clones.

The J gene is TRBJ2-7, the V gene TRBV29-1; D is undetermined. From germline, CDR1 is SQVTM and CDR2 ANQGSEA. This CDR3 region has 12 residues. V was pared by 4 bases and J by 3 bases, with 10 bases between. CDR3: CSVGVRFYEQYV. CDR3 bases: TGCAGCGTTGGGGTGCGGTTCTACGAGCAGTACGTC.

The V and J genes are TRBV12-3 or TRBV12-4 and TRBJ2-7; D is uncertain. V dropped 4 bases and J dropped 5 bases, with 12 bases sitting between them. There are 13 residues in the CDR3. The CDR3 loop reads CASSSHGIDEQYV. The DNA for the CDR3 is TGTGCCAGCAGTTCACATGGGATCGACGAGCAGTACGTC.

The gene calls are TRBV20-1 and TRBJ2-3; D unresolved. This CDR3 is built from 16 residues. V lost 2 bases and J lost 2, with 17 bases in between. From germline, CDR1 is DFQATT and CDR2 SNEGSKA (reference sequence). In DNA form, the CDR3 reads TGCAGTGCTAGACCCCGGTCTTGGGTTTACACAGATACGCAGTATTTT. Protein: CSARPRSWVYTDTQYF.

This clonotype was counted ten times or more. The genes are TRBV5-1 and TRBJ2-5, with 10 bases that match TRBD2. The CDR3 extends over 16 amino acids. The J segment lost 2 bases and the V segment lost 3 bases, leaving 7 bases of the junction unmatched. Germline V gene sequence: CDR1 SGHRS, CDR2 YFSETQ. In DNA, the CDR3 is TGCGCCAGCAGCTCCGCCGGGACTAGCGTTCAAGAGACCCAGTACTTC. Protein product: CASSSAGTSVQETQYF.

This chain uses TRBV19 with TRBJ2-7; 9 bases align to TRBD1. The CDR3 length is 16 residues. Looked up from germline, CDR1 is LNHDA and CDR2 is SQIVND (reference sequence). V shed 6 bases and J 1 base; nucleotides not matched to a gene: 10. The CDR3 region is CASSQGHGTGSYEQYF. CDR3 sequence (DNA): TGTGCCAGTAGCCAGGGTCACGGGACAGGGTCCTACGAGCAGTACTTC. Full variable domain (remainder filled in from reference TRBV19 and TRBJ2-7): DGGITQSPKYLFRKEGQNVTLSCEQNLNHDAMYWYRQDPGQGLRLIYYSQIVNDFQKGDIAEGYSVSREKKESFPLTVTSAQKNPTAFYLCASSQGHGTGSYEQYFGPGTRLTVT.

The chain couples TRBV6-5 to TRBJ1-2; no clear D. V was trimmed by 4 bases and J by 7 bases, leaving 10 bases between them. Germline values: CDR1 MNHEY, CDR2 SVGAGI. The CDR3 has 12 residues. The CDR3 DNA sequence: TGTGCCAGCAGTTTAGACGGTTTTGGCTACACCTTC. Translated, it gives CASSLDGFGYTF.

This chain joins TRBV6-6 and TRBJ2-3; D might be TRBD1 (6 bases). The V end was cut by 3 bases, the J end by 0 bases, with 19 bases between. Germline V CDR1 and CDR2: MNHNY, SVGAGI (reference sequence). CDR3 length: 18 residues. CDR3 region: CASSYGEGGARSTDTQYF. For the CDR3, the DNA is TGTGCCAGCAGTTATGGGGAAGGGGGAGCTCGTAGCACAGATACGCAGTATTTT.

V and J are TRBV6-5 and TRBJ2-7; 8 bases agree with TRBD1. The CDR3 runs 15 residues. The germline V gene has CDR1 MNHEY and CDR2 SVGAGI. The V gene end was trimmed by 5 bases and the J gene end by 0 bases; junction bases not matched to a gene: 6. As DNA, the CDR3 is TGTGCCAGCAGTGACAGGACAGGGCTCTCCTACGAGCAGTACTTC. It translates to CASSDRTGLSYEQYF.

This clonotype was recorded at least ten times. The rearrangement links TRBV27 to TRBJ2-7; TRBD2 might be the D (7 bases). The V gene's germline CDR1 is MNHEY and CDR2 SMNVEV (reference sequence). CDR3 length: 16 amino acids. The germline V and J ends were trimmed by 0 bases and 6 bases, with 18 bases remaining between them. For the CDR3, the DNA is TGTGCCAGCAGTTTATCTGGCGGGGGCCAGAGGGCCGAGCAGTACGTC. Encoded protein: CASSLSGGGQRAEQYV.

Only one count was recorded for this clonotype. This rearrangement joins TRBV20-1 to TRBJ1-1, with no clear D. Germline-derived CDR1 and CDR2 are DFQATT and SNEGSKA (reference sequence). The CDR3 is 10 residues long. Trimming cost V 3 bases and J 6 bases, with 5 bases left between them. The CDR3 sequence is CSASGAEAFF. The CDR3 DNA reads TGCAGTGCTAGTGGCGCTGAAGCTTTCTTT.

This clonotype was recorded only once. Written as DNA, the CDR3 is TGTGCCAGCAGTGATTGGCAGGGAGAAGCTTTCTTT. Encoded protein: CASSDWQGEAFF. The genes are TRBV25-1 and TRBJ1-1, with TRBD1 as a possible D gene (5 bases). CDR3 size: 12 residues. CDR1 is MGHDK and CDR2 is SYGVNS in the germline V gene. Trimming took off 3 bases at V and 8 bases at J, with 10 bases between the two ends.